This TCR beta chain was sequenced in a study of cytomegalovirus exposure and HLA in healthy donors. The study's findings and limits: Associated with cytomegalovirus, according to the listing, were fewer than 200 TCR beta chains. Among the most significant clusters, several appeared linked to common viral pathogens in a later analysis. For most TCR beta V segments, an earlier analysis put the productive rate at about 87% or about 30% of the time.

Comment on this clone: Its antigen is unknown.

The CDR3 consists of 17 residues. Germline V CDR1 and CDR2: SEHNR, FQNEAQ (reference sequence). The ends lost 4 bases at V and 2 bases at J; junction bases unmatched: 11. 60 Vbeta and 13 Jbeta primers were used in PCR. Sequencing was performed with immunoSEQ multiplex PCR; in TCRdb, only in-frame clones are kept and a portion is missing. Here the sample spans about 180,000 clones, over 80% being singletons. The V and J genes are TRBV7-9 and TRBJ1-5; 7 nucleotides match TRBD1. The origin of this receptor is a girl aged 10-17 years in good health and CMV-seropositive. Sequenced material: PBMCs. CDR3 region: CASSSPETGKGNQPQHF. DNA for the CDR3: TGTGCCAGCAGCTCCCCCGAGACAGGGAAAGGCAATCAGCCCCAGCATTTT.